This TCR beta chain was identified in a study of cytomegalovirus exposure and HLA in healthy donors. Study overall: Earlier, 100 million or so unique TCR beta sequences were recovered from about 200 million T cells by an analysis. Study-wide results and caveats: In an earlier analysis, productive rearrangement rates for most beta V segments clustered near 87% or 30%.

The PCR was carried out with 60 Vbeta primers and 13 Jbeta primers. Data came from immunoSEQ multiplex PCR; TCRdb stores just in-frame clones and leaves some out. The sample table includes about 47,000 clones. Considering frequency, this clone is medium-sized. Antigen specificity is unknown. CDR3 length: 14 amino acids. CDR1 is MRHNA, CDR2 SNTAGT, per germline. V gave up 3 bases and J gave up 1 base; unmatched junction bases: 1. The TCR sequence derives from a male donor in good health and CMV-seronegative. The V gene is TRBV6-4, the J gene TRBJ2-3; TRBD2 agrees at 7 bases. The sample was PBMCs. CDR3 protein: CASSERGGTDTQYF. The CDR3 DNA reads as TGTGCCAGCAGTGAACGGGGGGGCACAGATACGCAGTATTTT.